The 30 T cell receptor beta chains reported below all come from one sample, sequenced in a study of beta chain features in type 1 diabetes. No antigen has been identified for these receptors. Points from the study as a whole: Within each of all four CD4+ subsets, Type 1 diabetes patients had TCRB CDR3s that were moderately but significantly shorter.

Of the isolated RNA, all was reverse transcribed, and so the sequenced material was expressed TCRB transcripts. Clones were sequenced by immunoSEQ multiplex PCR, and TCRdb holds only the in-frame ones, with some missing. The sample shows around 300,000 clones, over 14% of them seen only once. The sample comprised naive CD4+ T cells from blood. The source of these receptors is a man aged 18 to 35 with type 1 diabetes.

The rearrangement uses TRBV29-1 and TRBJ2-3, with D tentatively TRBD1 (7 bases). The V gene's germline CDR1 is SQVTM and CDR2 ANQGSEA. The CDR3 is 13 amino acids. The V and J ends lost 7 bases and 4 bases respectively, with 15 bases between them. The CDR3: CSGRGRGADTQYF. The CDR3 nucleotides are TGCAGCGGGAGGGGCAGGGGGGCAGATACGCAGTATTTT.

The chain links TRBV5-1 to TRBJ2-1; tentative D call: TRBD2 (5 bases). V was clipped by 1 base and J by 6 bases, with 14 bases between them. The CDR3 is 15 residues long. Germline loops: CDR1 SGHRS, CDR2 YFSETQ. CDR3 residues: CASSLRTVGPNEQFF. CDR3 sequence (DNA): TGCGCCAGCAGCTTGAGGACTGTCGGACCCAATGAGCAGTTCTTC. Filled out from reference TRBV5-1 and TRBJ2-1, the complete variable domain reads KAGVTQTPRYLIKTRGQQVTLSCSPISGHRSVSWYQQTPGQGLQFLFEYFSETQRNKGNFPGRFSGRQFSNSRSEMNVSTLELGDSALYLCASSLRTVGPNEQFFGPGTRLTVL.

V is TRBV5-1 and J is TRBJ2-1; perhaps TRBD1 as D (6 bases). Deletions cut 4 bases from V and 8 bases from J, with 19 bases between. The CDR3 is 15 amino acids. CDR1 is SGHRS and CDR2 is YFSETQ in the germline V gene. The CDR3 spells CASSIQGSVGDEQFF. CDR3 DNA: TGCGCCAGCAGCATCCAGGGGTCCGTTGGCGATGAGCAGTTCTTC.

V gene TRBV2 combines with J gene TRBJ2-7, with D uncertain. Germline values: CDR1 SNHLY, CDR2 FYNNEI. This CDR3 is 11 amino acids long. Between the trimmed V and J ends, which lost 6 bases and 2 bases, there was a span of 5 bases. In nucleotides, the CDR3 is TGTGCCAGCAGCCAGACCTACGAGCAGTACTTC. Protein product: CASSQTYEQYF.

This sequence joins TRBV4-3 and TRBJ2-7; no firm D call. Germline V gene data show CDR1 as LGHNA and CDR2 as YSLEER. The CDR3 length is 15 residues. V was clipped by 0 bases and J by 2 bases, with 11 bases between them. In DNA, the CDR3 is TGCGCCAGCAGCCAAGACAGTGCTCAACCCTACGAGCAGTACTTC. The encoded protein is CASSQDSAQPYEQYF.

The gene calls are TRBV5-1 and TRBJ1-2, with D unresolved. Trimming left V 1 base short and J 8 bases short, with 18 bases between. Germline CDR1 SGHRS, CDR2 YFSETQ. The CDR3 loop spans 15 amino acids. For the CDR3, the DNA is TGCGCCAGCAGCTTGTGGACTTCTTCCCCGGGCGGCTACACCTTC. Translation gives CASSLWTSSPGGYTF.

The chain couples TRBV6-5 to TRBJ2-7, with TRBD2 matching over 12 bases. The CDR3 covers 14 residues. CDR1 and CDR2 (germline): MNHEY, SVGAGI. The V gene end was trimmed by 5 bases and the J gene end by 7 bases; junction bases not matched to a gene: 6. CDR3 protein: CASSRGLAGTEQYF. CDR3 in DNA: TGTGCCAGCAGTCGAGGACTAGCGGGAACTGAGCAGTACTTC.

The table lists this clone with a few counts. The chain has TRBV13 and TRBJ2-3; 13 bases map to TRBD2. This CDR3 has 16 amino acids. J lost 5 bases, V lost 4 bases, and 6 bases had no gene match. The germline CDR1 and CDR2 sequences are PRHDT and FYEKMQ (reference sequence). CDR3 coding DNA: TGTGCCAGCAGCTCAGGCGGACTAGCGGGAGTAGATACGCAGTATTTT. Translating gives CASSSGGLAGVDTQYF.

The chain has TRBV9 and TRBJ2-1; 9 bases fit TRBD1. Germline CDR1 and CDR2: SGDLS and YYNGEE. The V segment lost 2 bases and the J segment 8 bases; nucleotides outside the gene matches: 8. This CDR3 has 15 residues. CDR3: CASSVGGQGPHEQFF. The CDR3 DNA reads as TGTGCCAGCAGCGTTGGGGGACAGGGCCCTCATGAGCAGTTCTTC.

This chain links TRBV28 with TRBJ2-2; D gene uncertain. The V gene's germline CDR1 is MDHEN and CDR2 SYDVKM. The CDR3 spans 13 residues. With 3 bases removed from V and 1 base from J, the gap between germline ends came to 3 bases. This CDR3 is CASSFWNTGELFF. The CDR3 nucleotides read TGTGCCAGCAGTTTCTGGAACACCGGGGAGCTGTTTTTT.

This clone was counted between two and nine times. The chain combines TRBV5-6 with TRBJ1-2; D possibly corresponds to TRBD1 (5 bases). The CDR3 covers 13 residues. Germline CDR1 reads SGHDT; CDR2 reads YYEEEE. Trimming stripped 1 base from V and 2 bases from J, with 6 bases between. CDR3 bases: TGTGCCAGCAGCTTGAACAGGAACTATGGCTACACCTTC. It encodes CASSLNRNYGYTF. The variable domain in full, with the rest retrieved from reference TRBV5-6 and TRBJ1-2, is DAGVTQSPTHLIKTRGQQVTLRCSPKSGHDTVSWYQQALGQGPQFIFQYYEEEERQRGNFPDRFSGHQFPNYSSELNVNALLLGDSALYLCASSLNRNYGYTFGSGTRLTVV.

CDR3 loop: CASSLLASGTYEQYF. For the CDR3, the DNA is TGTGCCAGCAGCTTATTGGCTAGCGGGACCTACGAGCAGTACTTC. V is TRBV7-9 and J is TRBJ2-7, with 9 positions matching TRBD2. This CDR3 has 15 residues. V was clipped by 2 bases and J by 2 bases; unmatched bases: 4. CDR1 and CDR2 (germline): SEHNR, FQNEAQ (reference sequence).

The chain couples TRBV5-1 to TRBJ2-1; TRBD2 matches at 11 bases. Germline-derived CDR1 and CDR2 are SGHRS and YFSETQ. This CDR3 has 15 residues. With V trimmed by 7 bases and J by 7 bases, 10 bases remained unmatched. In DNA, the CDR3 is TGCGCCAGCCGACTGCTGGGACTAGCGGAAAATGAGCAGTTCTTC. Its translation: CASRLLGLAENEQFF.

The chain couples TRBV18 to TRBJ1-4; TRBD1 aligns across 7 bases. With V trimmed by 3 bases and J by 7 bases, 5 bases remained unmatched. Per the germline V gene, CDR1 is KGHSH and CDR2 is LQKENI. The CDR3 extends over 14 amino acids. The CDR3 loop is CASSPKTGPEKLFF. The CDR3 DNA reads TGTGCCAGCTCACCGAAGACAGGGCCTGAAAAACTGTTTTTT.

This clone turned up a few times. The rearrangement uses TRBV5-1 and TRBJ2-1; 7 positions agree with TRBD2. Germline assignment: CDR1 SGHRS and CDR2 YFSETQ. Unmatched junction bases numbered 10, after V lost 4 bases and J lost 0 bases. The CDR3 totals 17 residues. CDR3 sequence reads: CASSEASGPSSYNEQFF. CDR3 nucleotides: TGCGCCAGCAGCGAAGCTAGCGGCCCAAGCTCCTACAATGAGCAGTTCTTC.

This clone was counted between two and nine times. The genes are TRBV7-9 and TRBJ2-2; 8 bases match TRBD1. This CDR3 is 14 amino acids long. Trimming removed 4 bases from V and 7 bases from J; junction bases left unmatched: 5. Germline values: CDR1 SEHNR, CDR2 FQNEAQ (reference sequence). In DNA, the CDR3 is TGTGCCAGCAGCTGGCAGGGGGCCGGCGGGGAGCTGTTTTTT. Translated: CASSWQGAGGELFF.

This clone was seen more than once but under ten times. CDR3 bases: TGTGCCAGCAGCTTGGGGCTAGCGGGAGCCCTGCCATGGGAGACCCAGTACTTC. Encoded protein: CASSLGLAGALPWETQYF. The rearrangement links TRBV5-4 to TRBJ2-5, with TRBD2 matching over 10 bases. Germline lookup yields CDR1 SGHNT and CDR2 YYREEE (reference sequence). The junction had 13 bases not matched to a gene; V was cut back by 0 bases and J by 5 bases. CDR3 length: 18 amino acids.

The J gene is TRBJ2-7, the V gene TRBV15; D unresolved. The V end lost 0 bases, the J end lost 7 bases, and 7 bases lay between the germline ends. The CDR3 sequence is 12 residues long. Germline-derived CDR1 and CDR2 are LNHNV and YYDKDF (reference sequence). CDR3 region: CATSRERVEQYF. For the CDR3, the DNA is TGTGCCACCAGCAGAGAGAGAGTGGAGCAGTACTTC.

This clone was detected a few times. The gene calls are TRBV11-2 and TRBJ2-3; 8 bases are a match to TRBD2. CDR1 is SGHAT, CDR2 FQNNGV, per germline. Losses at the gene ends were 5 bases for V and 3 bases for J; bases not matched to a gene: 10. The CDR3 extends over 16 amino acids. The CDR3 loop is CASSPLSGKGTDTQYF. The CDR3 DNA reads TGTGCCAGCAGCCCACTTAGCGGGAAGGGGACAGATACGCAGTATTTT.

The V call is TRBV7-9, the J call TRBJ2-1; D unresolved. Germline V gene data show CDR1 as SEHNR and CDR2 as FQNEAQ (reference sequence). This CDR3 has 11 residues. The ends were cut back, 6 bases at V and 9 bases at J, with 9 bases in the middle. In DNA, the CDR3 is TGTGCCAGCAGTCCTCGGAGTGAGCAGTTCTTC. Amino acids: CASSPRSEQFF.

The V and J genes are TRBV4-2 and TRBJ2-1; D might be TRBD2 (6 bases). The CDR3 runs to 12 residues. Germline loops: CDR1 LGHNA, CDR2 YNFKEQ. Trimming removed 0 bases from V and 15 bases from J, with 12 bases in between. CDR3 residues: CASSQERTMWFF. CDR3 bases: TGTGCCAGCAGCCAAGAGCGGACTATGTGGTTCTTC.

DNA of the CDR3: TGTGCCAGCAGCTCTGGACTAGCGGGAGATCTTAGCACAGATACGCAGTATTTT. Translated: CASSSGLAGDLSTDTQYF. The chain uses TRBV5-8 and TRBJ2-3; the match to TRBD2 covers 13 bases. With 3 bases clipped from V and 0 bases from J, the junction kept 7 bases outside the gene matches. This CDR3 is built from 18 residues. The V gene's germline CDR1 is SGHTS and CDR2 YDEGEE.

This clone has only a few counts. The chain joins TRBV7-2 to TRBJ2-3, with D perhaps TRBD1 (9 bases). The germline gives CDR1 SGHTA, CDR2 FQGNSA. Trimming shortened V by 5 bases and J by 8 bases, and 20 bases separated the two germline ends. The CDR3 loop spans 15 amino acids. In nucleotides, the CDR3 is TGTGCCAGCAGCCGTAACAGGGGGCGGGAGGCTACGCAGTATTTT. Encoded protein: CASSRNRGREATQYF.

The chain employs TRBV2 and TRBJ1-2; D possibly corresponds to TRBD1 (5 bases). The germline CDR1 and CDR2 sequences are SNHLY and FYNNEI. The CDR3 runs to 14 residues. Trimming shortened V by 9 bases and J by 3 bases, and 17 bases separated the two germline ends. The CDR3 coding sequence is TGTGCCAGTGGGCGGAGGGGAAGGGACTATGGCTACACCTTC. The encoded protein is CASGRRGRDYGYTF.

There are a few counts of this clone. The chain joins TRBV5-1 to TRBJ2-1; the match to TRBD2 covers 7 bases. Germline loops: CDR1 SGHRS, CDR2 YFSETQ. The J segment lost 2 bases and the V segment lost 4 bases, leaving 3 bases of the junction unmatched. This CDR3 region has 14 residues. The CDR3 sequence: CASSPGTTYNEQFF. The CDR3 nucleotides read TGCGCCAGCAGCCCGGGGACTACCTACAATGAGCAGTTCTTC.

V and J are TRBV27 and TRBJ2-2; no reliable D call. The CDR3 consists of 14 residues. Trimming pared 2 bases from V and 5 bases from J, leaving 9 bases between. The germline gives CDR1 MNHEY, CDR2 SMNVEV (reference sequence). The chain's CDR3 is CASSLSRLTGELFF. CDR3 coding DNA: TGTGCCAGCAGTTTAAGCCGTTTAACCGGGGAGCTGTTTTTT.

There are a few counts of this clone. This sequence joins TRBV28 and TRBJ2-7, with 10 positions matching TRBD1. The CDR3 has 14 amino acids. Germline-derived CDR1 and CDR2 are MDHEN and SYDVKM. The V segment lost 8 bases and the J segment 3 bases; nucleotides outside the gene matches: 7. For the CDR3, the DNA is TGTGCCAGCGCTCCGACAGGGGGCAACTACGAGCAGTACTTC. Translating it yields CASAPTGGNYEQYF. Together with reference TRBV28 and TRBJ2-7, the CDR3 gives the full variable domain: DVKVTQSSRYLVKRTGEKVFLECVQDMDHENMFWYRQDPGLGLRLIYFSYDVKMKEKGDIPEGYSVSREKKERFSLILESASTNQTSMYLCASAPTGGNYEQYFGPGTRLTVT.

This clone showed up just a few times. The chain is built from TRBV9 and TRBJ2-5; the match to TRBD2 covers 12 bases. Germline CDR1 is SGDLS and CDR2 is YYNGEE. The CDR3 sequence is 16 residues long. Germline trimming cut 4 bases from V and 4 bases from J; bases unmatched to any gene: 8. CDR3 region: CASSPLAGGRGETQYF. As DNA, the CDR3 is TGTGCCAGCAGCCCACTAGCGGGGGGCCGGGGAGAGACCCAGTACTTC. Looking up the rest from reference TRBV9 and TRBJ2-5 gives the full variable domain: DSGVTQTPKHLITATGQRVTLRCSPRSGDLSVYWYQQSLDQGLQFLIQYYNGEERAKGNILERFSAQQFPDLHSELNLSSLELGDSALYFCASSPLAGGRGETQYFGPGTRLLVL.

V is TRBV18 and J is TRBJ2-7; 7 positions match TRBD1. V lost 2 bases, J lost 6 bases, and 10 bases stayed unmatched. CDR3 length: 15 amino acids. CDR1 is KGHSH, CDR2 LQKENI, per germline. CDR3 bases: TGTGCCAGCTCACCAGGACAGGCGAGAGCGCGCGAGCAGTACTTC. This translates into CASSPGQARAREQYF.

This clone has more than one count but fewer than ten. The genes are TRBV28 and TRBJ2-1; 8 bases match TRBD2. V was pared by 7 bases and J by 7 bases, with 9 bases of the junction left unmatched. CDR1 and CDR2 from the germline V gene are MDHEN and SYDVKM. The CDR3 consists of 14 residues. The CDR3 reads CASIGGGRGNEQFF. Here the CDR3 DNA reads TGTGCCAGCATTGGCGGGGGGAGAGGAAATGAGCAGTTCTTC.